This T cell receptor beta chain was captured in a study of T cell responses to AZD1222 COVID-19 vaccine. From germline, CDR1 is KGHSH and CDR2 LQKENI. The germline V and J ends were trimmed by 3 bases and 4 bases, with 11 bases remaining between them. The CDR3 sequence is 14 residues long. Measured with immunoSEQ multiplex PCR; TCRdb has only the in-frame clones, and not every one. The profile shows 150,000 or so clones, about 92% of them singletons. Comment on this clone: Its antigen remains unidentified.

Findings of the study overall: Donors were largely white British and mainly female; clonal diversity was possibly underestimated.

Here the sequenced sample was peripheral blood, taken 28 days after the second AZD1222 dose. This rearrangement joins TRBV18 to TRBJ2-3, with D tentatively TRBD1 or TRBD2 (5 bases each). This receptor was obtained from an adult who received the AZD1222 COVID-19 vaccine. CDR3 in DNA: TGTGCCAGCTCACCCCAGTCGGGACCAGATACGCAGTATTTT. This codes for CASSPQSGPDTQYF.